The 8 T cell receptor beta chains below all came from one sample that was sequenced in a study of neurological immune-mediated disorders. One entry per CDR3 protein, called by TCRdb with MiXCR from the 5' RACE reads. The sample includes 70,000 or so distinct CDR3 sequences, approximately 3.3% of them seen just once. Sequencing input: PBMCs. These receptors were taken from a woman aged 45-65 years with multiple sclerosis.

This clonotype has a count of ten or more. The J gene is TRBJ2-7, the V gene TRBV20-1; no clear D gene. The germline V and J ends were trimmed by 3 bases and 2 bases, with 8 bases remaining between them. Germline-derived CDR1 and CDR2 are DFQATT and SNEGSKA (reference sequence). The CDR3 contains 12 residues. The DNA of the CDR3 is TGCAGTGCTAGCCCGGACCCCTACGAGCAGTACGTC. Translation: CSASPDPYEQYV.

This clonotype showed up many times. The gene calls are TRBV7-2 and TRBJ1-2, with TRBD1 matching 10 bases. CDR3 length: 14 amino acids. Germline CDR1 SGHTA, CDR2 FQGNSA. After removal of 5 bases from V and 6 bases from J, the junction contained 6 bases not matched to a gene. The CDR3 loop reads CASSRDRGLHGYTF. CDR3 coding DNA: TGTGCCAGCAGCCGGGACAGGGGACTTCATGGCTACACCTTC. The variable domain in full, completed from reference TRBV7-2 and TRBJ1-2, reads GAGVSQSPSNKVTEKGKDVELRCDPISGHTALYWYRQSLGQGLEFLIYFQGNSAPDKSGLPSDRFSAERTGGSVSTLTIQRTQQEDSAVYLCASSRDRGLHGYTFGSGTRLTVV.

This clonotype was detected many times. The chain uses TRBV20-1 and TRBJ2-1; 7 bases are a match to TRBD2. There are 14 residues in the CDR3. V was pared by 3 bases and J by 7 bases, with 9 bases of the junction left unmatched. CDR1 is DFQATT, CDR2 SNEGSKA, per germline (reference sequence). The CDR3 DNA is TGCAGTGCTAGTAAACGGGAGGTTCGGAATGAGCAGTTCTTC. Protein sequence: CSASKREVRNEQFF.

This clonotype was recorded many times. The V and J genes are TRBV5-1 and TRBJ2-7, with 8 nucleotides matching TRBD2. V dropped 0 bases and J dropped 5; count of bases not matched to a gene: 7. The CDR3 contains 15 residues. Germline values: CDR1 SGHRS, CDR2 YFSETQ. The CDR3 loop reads CASSLDGGRPNEQYF. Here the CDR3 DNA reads TGCGCCAGCAGCTTGGATGGCGGGAGGCCAAACGAGCAGTACTTC.

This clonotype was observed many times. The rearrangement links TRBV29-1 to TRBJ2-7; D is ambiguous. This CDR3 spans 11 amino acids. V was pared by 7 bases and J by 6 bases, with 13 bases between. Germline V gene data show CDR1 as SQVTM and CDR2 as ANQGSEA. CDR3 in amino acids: CSAQTLGEQYF. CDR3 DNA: TGCAGCGCACAGACGTTAGGCGAGCAGTACTTC.

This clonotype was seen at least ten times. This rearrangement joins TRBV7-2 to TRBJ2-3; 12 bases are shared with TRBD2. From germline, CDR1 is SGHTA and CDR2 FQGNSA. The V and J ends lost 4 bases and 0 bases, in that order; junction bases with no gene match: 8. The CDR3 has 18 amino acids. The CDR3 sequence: CASSSGTSGPPSTDTQYF. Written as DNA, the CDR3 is TGTGCCAGCAGCTCGGGGACTAGCGGGCCACCTAGCACAGATACGCAGTATTTT.

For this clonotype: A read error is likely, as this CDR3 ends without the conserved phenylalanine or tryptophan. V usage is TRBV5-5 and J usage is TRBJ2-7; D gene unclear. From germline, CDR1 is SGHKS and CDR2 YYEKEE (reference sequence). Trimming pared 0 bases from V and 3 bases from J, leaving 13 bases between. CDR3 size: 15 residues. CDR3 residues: CASSLVFGFDYEQYN. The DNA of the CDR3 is TGTGCCAGCAGCTTGGTATTCGGGTTTGACTACGAGCAGTACAAC.

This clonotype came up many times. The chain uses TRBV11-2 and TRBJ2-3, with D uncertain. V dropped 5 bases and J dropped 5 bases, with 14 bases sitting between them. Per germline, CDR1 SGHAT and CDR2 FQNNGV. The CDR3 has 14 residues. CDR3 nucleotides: TGTGCCAGCAGCCTCCTAGGATCAGGAGATACGCAGTATTTT. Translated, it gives CASSLLGSGDTQYF. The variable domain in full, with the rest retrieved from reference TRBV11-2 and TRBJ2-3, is EAGVAQSPRYKIIEKRQSVAFWCNPISGHATLYWYQQILGQGPKLLIQFQNNGVVDDSQLPKDRFSAERLKGVDSTLKIQPAKLEDSAVYLCASSLLGSGDTQYFGPGTRLTVL.